What follows are 10 T cell receptor beta chains derived from one specimen sequenced in a study of tumor-infiltrating lymphocytes in oesophageal squamous cell carcinoma. TCRdb re-called the PCR reads with MiXCR, one entry per CDR3 protein. The sample holds 20,000 or so distinct CDR3 sequences; about 39% are singletons and the top ten take over 15%. The source material was normal esophageal tissue next to the tumor. These receptors came from a female donor with esophageal squamous cell carcinoma.

This clonotype showed up many times. The chain employs TRBV7-9 and TRBJ2-7, with 8 bases fitting TRBD1. The CDR3 totals 14 residues. Trimming cost V 5 bases and J 3 bases; bases outside gene matches: 6. Germline V gives CDR1 SEHNR, CDR2 FQNEAQ (reference sequence). CDR3 nucleotides: TGTGCCAGCAGCCGAAATACAGGGGGCTACGAGCAGTACTTC. Translated: CASSRNTGGYEQYF.

A single count supports this clonotype. The rearrangement joins TRBV7-2 to TRBJ2-2, with 13 positions matching TRBD2. J was trimmed by 2 bases and V by 2 bases; bases with no gene match: 11. The CDR3 has 20 residues. From germline, CDR1 is SGHTA and CDR2 FQGNSA. The CDR3 protein is CASSLRTGLAGATNTGELFF. The CDR3 DNA reads TGTGCCAGCAGCTTACGAACCGGACTAGCGGGGGCGACAAACACCGGGGAGCTGTTTTTT.

The J gene is TRBJ2-7, the V gene TRBV28, with TRBD2 identical over 14 bases. Germline V CDR1 and CDR2: MDHEN, SYDVKM. V lost 4 bases to trimming and J lost 3 bases; unmatched junction nucleotides: 5. The CDR3 sequence is 16 residues long. CDR3 nucleotides: TGTGCCAGCAGTTCGCGGGGACTAGCGGGAGTCTACGAGCAGTACTTC. Translation gives CASSSRGLAGVYEQYF.

A few counts support this clonotype. At one end, the junction sequence differs from germline, possibly due to a read error. The chain combines TRBV27 with TRBJ2-1; 8 nucleotides line up with TRBD2. The germline gives CDR1 MNHEY, CDR2 SMNVEV (reference sequence). This CDR3 is 15 amino acids long. CDR3: CASSASGRFTGELYF. DNA of the CDR3: TGTGCCAGCAGTGCTAGCGGGCGTTTCACCGGGGAGCTGTACTTC.

This clonotype was observed a handful of times. In this CDR3 the conserved last residue, phenylalanine or tryptophan, is missing, so a read error is likely. The limits of the CDR3 on the DNA are not certain, so only TCRdb's listed CDR3 is given. V is TRBV11-3 and J is TRBJ2-5; the tabulated D call, TRBD1, remains unverified against the DNA. Germline V gene sequence: CDR1 SGHNT, CDR2 YENEEA. The CDR3 length is 17 residues, termini included. The CDR3: CASSPSEIPRSGYTFGS.

This clonotype was detected ten times or more. The chain employs TRBV27 and TRBJ1-1; D gene uncertain. V gave up 0 bases and J gave up 11 bases, with 16 bases separating them. Germline-derived CDR1 and CDR2 are MNHEY and SMNVEV (reference sequence). This CDR3 comprises 14 residues. DNA for the CDR3: TGTGCCAGCAGTTTATCGGGGTCCTTTTGGAGGGCTTTCTTT. Translation: CASSLSGSFWRAFF.

Comment on this clonotype: A read error is likely, as this CDR3 ends without the conserved phenylalanine or tryptophan. No DNA is shown, since the ends of the CDR3 on it are uncertain; the CDR3 is the one TCRdb lists. The V call is TRBV6-2 or TRBV6-3, the J call TRBJ2-3; the DNA was not compared with TRBD1, the D call given in the table. The CDR3 totals 15 residues, both ends included. CDR1 and CDR2 from the germline V gene are MNHEY and SVGEGT. This CDR3 reads CASGDRAGYGYTFGP.

This clonotype was detected a few times. The rearrangement links TRBV2 to TRBJ1-6, with D possibly TRBD1 on 5 matching bases. Per the germline V gene, CDR1 is SNHLY and CDR2 is FYNNEI. The CDR3 loop spans 13 amino acids. With 8 bases removed from V and 8 bases from J, the gap between germline ends came to 13 bases. This CDR3 reads CASLGRDYSPLHF. Here the CDR3 DNA reads TGTGCCAGCCTCGGCAGGGATTATTCACCCCTCCACTTT.

This clonotype was picked up many times. The gene calls are TRBV5-4 and TRBJ2-2, with a possible D match to TRBD2 (5 bases). V dropped 2 bases and J dropped 1 base, with 9 bases sitting between them. The CDR3 sequence is 15 residues long. The V gene's germline CDR1 is SGHNT and CDR2 YYREEE (reference sequence). CDR3 DNA: TGTGCCAGCAGCTTCGGGGTTAGGAACACCGGGGAGCTGTTTTTT. Amino acids: CASSFGVRNTGELFF. The full variable domain, rest sourced from reference TRBV5-4 and TRBJ2-2, is ETGVTQSPTHLIKTRGQQVTLRCSSQSGHNTVSWYQQALGQGPQFIFQYYREEENGRGNFPPRFSGLQFPNYSSELNVNALELDDSALYLCASSFGVRNTGELFFGEGSRLTVL.

The CDR3 coding sequence is TGTGCCAGCAGTTACATTGATGGGGCCAACGTCCTGACTTTC. The encoded protein is CASSYIDGANVLTF. The chain links TRBV6-6 to TRBJ2-6; no reliable D call. This CDR3 comprises 14 residues. From germline, CDR1 is MNHNY and CDR2 SVGAGI (reference sequence). V lost 2 bases to trimming and J lost 3 bases, with 5 bases between them.